The next 15 T cell receptor beta chains were all read from a single sample in a study of PD-L1 blockade in urothelial cancer. Here immunoSEQ multiplex PCR was the method, and the copy in TCRdb shows in-frame clones only, minus some. Counted here are about 110,000 clones, less than 95% occurring once; the ten biggest clones make up less than 4.5%. As for time point: peripheral blood 6 weeks after treatment start. Sequences were derived from PBMCs, sampled around atezolizumab (anti-PD-L1) treatment. The receptor source for this set is a man between 60 and 70 years old with urothelial cancer.

The gene calls are TRBV7-2 and TRBJ2-1; 10 bases align to TRBD2. The germline V gene encodes CDR1 SGHTA and CDR2 FQGNSA. V was pared by 1 base and J by 4 bases, with 4 bases of the junction left unmatched. This CDR3 comprises 16 residues. CDR3 DNA: TGTGCCAGCAGCTTAGGAGCTAGCGGGGGTTACAATGAGCAGTTCTTC. Amino acid sequence: CASSLGASGGYNEQFF.

The chain is built from TRBV6-6 and TRBJ2-2, with D possibly being TRBD1 (5 bases). Trimming shortened V by 5 bases and J by 2 bases, and 12 bases separated the two germline ends. Per germline, CDR1 MNHNY and CDR2 SVGAGI (reference sequence). The CDR3 has 15 residues. The CDR3 DNA follows: TGTGCCAGCAGTCCTTTAGGGGAAAACACCGGGGAGCTGTTTTTT. This translates into CASSPLGENTGELFF.

This rearrangement joins TRBV30 to TRBJ1-1, with D maybe TRBD1 (5 bases). The CDR3 totals 14 residues. Germline CDR1 GTSNPN, CDR2 SVGIG (reference sequence). Between the trimmed V and J ends, which lost 0 bases and 1 base, there was a span of 9 bases. CDR3 DNA sequence: TGTGCCTGGAGTGTACTCAGGGCGAACACTGAAGCTTTCTTT. Protein sequence: CAWSVLRANTEAFF.

V usage is TRBV5-1 and J usage is TRBJ2-5; 11 bases are shared with TRBD2. V shed 5 bases, J shed 2 bases, and the junction held 5 bases outside the gene matches. Germline values: CDR1 SGHRS, CDR2 YFSETQ. This CDR3 region has 15 residues. The CDR3 nucleotides read TGCGCCAGCAGATCGGGGACTAGCGGACAAGAGACCCAGTACTTC. Translating it yields CASRSGTSGQETQYF.

V is TRBV11-2 and J is TRBJ2-1; D possibly corresponds to TRBD2 (5 bases). Germline V gene lookup returns CDR1 SGHAT and CDR2 FQNNGV. The CDR3 has 13 amino acids. Trimming stripped 5 bases from V and 7 bases from J, with 12 bases between. CDR3 region: CASSLSGVNEQFF. CDR3 coding DNA: TGTGCCAGCAGCCTCAGCGGAGTGAATGAGCAGTTCTTC.

For this clone: The sample carries other DNA sequences with the same CDR3. The rearrangement links TRBV11-3 to TRBJ2-5; D gene unclear. The germline V gene has CDR1 SGHNT and CDR2 YENEEA. This CDR3 has 13 amino acids. Trimming left V 2 bases short and J 4 bases short, with 8 bases between. In DNA, the CDR3 is TGTGCCAGCAGCTTACTCGGTGGAGAGACCCAGTACTTC. It specifies CASSLLGGETQYF. The whole variable domain, filled in from reference TRBV11-3 and TRBJ2-5, reads EAGVVQSPRYKIIEKKQPVAFWCNPISGHNTLYWYLQNLGQGPELLIRYENEEAVDDSQLPKDRFSAERLKGVDSTLKIQPAELGDSAVYLCASSLLGGETQYFGPGTRLLVL.

The chain combines TRBV7-9 with TRBJ1-4; 12 nucleotides agree with TRBD1. J lost 7 bases, V lost 5 bases, and 5 bases had no gene match. This CDR3 comprises 15 residues. The germline V gene encodes CDR1 SEHNR and CDR2 FQNEAQ (reference sequence). CDR3 coding DNA: TGTGCCAGCAGCCCGGGACAGGGGGCGCTTGAAAAACTGTTTTTT. The encoded protein is CASSPGQGALEKLFF.

The V and J genes are TRBV9 and TRBJ2-1; 8 bases agree with TRBD2. V trimming: 7 bases; J trimming: 7 bases; junction bases outside the gene matches: 13. Germline loops: CDR1 SGDLS, CDR2 YYNGEE. The CDR3 is 15 amino acids. CDR3: CASGSRAGGLNEQFF. The CDR3, as DNA: TGTGCCAGCGGATCCAGGGCGGGAGGTTTGAATGAGCAGTTCTTC.

The chain employs TRBV11-3 and TRBJ2-1, with D unclear. CDR3 length: 15 residues. Germline CDR1 SGHNT, CDR2 YENEEA. The V end lost 1 base, the J end lost 0 bases, and 7 bases lay between the germline ends. In nucleotides, the CDR3 is TGTGCCAGCAGCTTAGGCGGCTTCTCCTACAATGAGCAGTTCTTC. Amino acids: CASSLGGFSYNEQFF.

This clone was picked up one time. The V gene is TRBV30, the J gene TRBJ2-5; D unresolved. The germline CDR1 and CDR2 sequences are GTSNPN and SVGIG (reference sequence). The length of the CDR3 is 12 residues. The V end lost 2 bases, the J end lost 4 bases, and 8 bases lay between the germline ends. The CDR3, as DNA: TGTGCCTGGAGTTTTTCGGGAGAGACCCAGTACTTC. Amino acid sequence: CAWSFSGETQYF.

The chain employs TRBV10-3 and TRBJ2-3, with 12 bases aligning to TRBD1. V dropped 2 bases and J dropped 4; count of bases not matched to a gene: 1. Germline V CDR1 and CDR2: ENHRY, SYGVKD. The length of the CDR3 is 15 residues. The CDR3 region is CAISERDRGPDTQYF. The CDR3, as DNA: TGTGCCATCAGTGAGAGGGACAGGGGGCCAGATACGCAGTATTTT.

This clone was picked up a small number of times. Other nucleotide sequences from this sample produce the same CDR3. V usage is TRBV6-5 and J usage is TRBJ1-1; the match to TRBD1 covers 12 bases. Trimming removed 6 bases from V and 3 bases from J; junction bases left unmatched: 5. CDR1 is MNHEY, CDR2 SVGAGI, per germline. The CDR3 loop spans 15 amino acids. The CDR3 reads CASRGQGAGDTEAFF. CDR3 in DNA: TGTGCCAGCAGGGGACAGGGGGCAGGAGACACTGAAGCTTTCTTT.

The genes are TRBV6-1 and TRBJ2-1; weak D call: TRBD1 (6 bases). In germline, CDR1 is MNHNS, CDR2 SASEGT. V was shortened by 5 bases and J by 6 bases, with 11 bases between the two germline ends. This CDR3 comprises 13 residues. In nucleotides, the CDR3 is TGTGCCAGCAGTACAGGGAGTTCCAATGAGCAGTTCTTC. Its protein product is CASSTGSSNEQFF.

The chain recombines TRBV6-6 with TRBJ2-7; perhaps TRBD1 as D (6 bases). Germline V lookup: CDR1 MNHNY, CDR2 SVGAGI (reference sequence). CDR3 length: 15 amino acids. Trimming took 6 bases from V and 4 from J, leaving 19 bases between them. CDR3 region: CASSPGRGHLYEQYF. Here the CDR3 DNA reads TGTGCCAGCAGCCCCGGCAGGGGACATTTGTACGAGCAGTACTTC.

Only one count was recorded for this clone. The chain carries TRBV7-2 and TRBJ2-5; a weak D match, TRBD2 (6 bases). Germline CDR1 SGHTA, CDR2 FQGNSA. This CDR3 comprises 14 residues. V dropped 5 bases and J dropped 7 bases, with 17 bases sitting between them. The DNA of the CDR3 is TGTGCCAGCAGCGACCGGGACCCCGGGGGGACCCAGTACTTC. This codes for CASSDRDPGGTQYF.